The present T cell receptor (beta chain) was sequenced within a study of blood T cells in healthy people across ages. Study-level points and caveats: Unsorted PBMCs ruled out conclusive naive versus antigen-experienced comparison. A strong correlation was seen between TCR beta diversity and naive T cell percentage. A greater number of naive CD4+ cells and higher diversity distinguished long-lived donors from aged donors. A roughly linear age-dependent decrease characterized TCR beta diversity per million T cells.

V lost 2 bases to trimming and J lost 8 bases, with 16 bases between them. In germline, CDR1 is MRHNA, CDR2 SNTAGT. CDR3 length: 15 residues. Through a sample-barcoded 5' primer and a J-beta primer mix, a second PCR was run for roughly 6 to 12 cycles. TCRdb used MiXCR to reprocess the 5' RACE reads, holding one entry per CDR3 protein. Here the sample spans roughly 1,800,000 distinct CDR3 sequences, about 49% being singletons. With respect to this clonotype: Its target is not known.

J is TRBJ2-1 and V is TRBV6-4; a weak D match, TRBD1 (7 bases). The sequence came from a woman aged 40-49 years in good health. What was sequenced was blood. DNA of the CDR3: TGTGCCAGCAGTGACGCAGGGGGGCCTATGGATGAGCAGTTCTTC. Translated, it gives CASSDAGGPMDEQFF.